This T cell receptor beta chain was captured in a study of lymphopenia after photon versus proton radiotherapy. TCRdb's copy holds only in-frame clones and misses some; the assay was immunoSEQ multiplex PCR. Of fewer than 30,000 clones listed, more than 75% are singletons. Comments on this clone: The antigen is not known.

Study results and caveats: Photon-treated patients lost naive T cells and TCR diversity; proton-treated stayed stable. A bigger post-nadir fall in TCR diversity correlated inversely with survival time in deceased patients.

J gave up 1 base and V 2 bases, and 6 bases lay outside the gene matches. The CDR3 has 16 residues. CDR1 and CDR2 from the germline V gene are LNHDA and SQIVND (reference sequence). The receptor was derived from a woman aged 45-65 years with cholangiocarcinoma. Sequencing used peripheral blood, obtained from a patient treated with photon-based radiotherapy. V and J are TRBV19 and TRBJ2-5; 8 bases map to TRBD1. The CDR3: CASSIMARGLQETQYF. CDR3 DNA sequence: TGTGCCAGTAGTATAATGGCCAGGGGGCTCCAAGAGACCCAGTACTTC.